A single sample gave rise to the 14 T cell receptor beta chains below, sequenced in a study of T cell clonality in common variable immunodeficiency. Assay used: immunoSEQ multiplex PCR; TCRdb lists only in-frame clones, some missing. The sample yields 35,000 to 45,000 clones, without any singletons. Source material: peripheral blood mononuclear cells. The receptor source for this set is a person aged 18 to 70 in good health.

This clone appeared many times. From the germline J gene comes the end of the CDR3, since the read stops 3 residues before it. The J gene is TRBJ2-3, the V gene TRBV7-9; perhaps TRBD2 as D (5 bases). Per the germline V gene, CDR1 is SEHNR and CDR2 is FQNEAQ (reference sequence). The V gene lost 6 bases and the J gene lost 3 bases, with 10 bases spanning the gap. This CDR3 comprises 13 residues. The CDR3 reads CASSPDSTDTQYF. CDR3 DNA (partial): TGTGCCAGCAGTCCGGACTCGACAGATACG. Supplemented by reference TRBV7-9 and TRBJ2-3, the full variable domain reads DTGVSQNPRHKITKRGQNVTFRCDPISEHNRLYWYRQTLGQGPEFLTYFQNEAQLEKSRLLSDRFSAERPKGSFSTLEIQRTEQGDSAMYLCASSPDSTDTQYFGPGTRLTVL.

The sample holds many counts of this clone. The observed sequence ends 3 residues before the CDR3 terminus, with the missing tail filled in from the germline J gene. This chain uses TRBV7-6 with TRBJ1-2; D may be TRBD1 (5 bases). The CDR3 is 14 residues long. Germline V gene data show CDR1 as SGHVS and CDR2 as FNYEAQ. Trimming shortened V by 2 bases and J by 6 bases, and 13 bases separated the two germline ends. CDR3 sequence reads: CASSLPWGGDGYTF. CDR3 bases read: TGTGCCAGCAGCTTACCCTGGGGGGGAGATGGC.

This clone was seen many times. The read ends 3 residues before the CDR3 terminus; that terminus is restored from the germline J gene. The chain links TRBV5-1 to TRBJ2-3, with D maybe TRBD1 (6 bases). With 0 bases removed from V and 3 bases from J, the gap between germline ends came to 8 bases. Germline V gives CDR1 SGHRS, CDR2 YFSETQ. The CDR3 length is 14 residues. CDR3 sequence: CASSLEGDTDTQYF. Incomplete CDR3 DNA: TGCGCCAGCAGCTTGGAGGGGGATACAGATACG.

This clone was counted many times. The CDR3 end falls 3 residues outside the read, so it is completed with the germline J gene. V is TRBV19 and J is TRBJ1-6; the match to TRBD1 covers 7 bases. Trimming took 4 bases from V and 0 from J; bases not matched to a gene: 9. CDR3 size: 18 residues. In germline, CDR1 is LNHDA, CDR2 SQIVND (reference sequence). The sequenced CDR3 bases are TGTGCCAGTAGTACCCGACAGGGAGGAAACTCCTATAATTCACCC. It translates to CASSTRQGGNSYNSP. The whole CDR3 reads CASSTRQGGNSYNSPLHF. The full variable domain, completed using reference TRBV19 and TRBJ1-6, is DGGITQSPKYLFRKEGQNVTLSCEQNLNHDAMYWYRQDPGQGLRLIYYSQIVNDFQKGDIAEGYSVSREKKESFPLTVTSAQKNPTAFYLCASSTRQGGNSYNSPLHFGNGTRLTVT.

This clone was seen ten or more times. The read ends 3 residues before the CDR3 terminus; that terminus is restored from the germline J gene. The gene calls are TRBV9 and TRBJ2-7, with D hard to call. Per germline, CDR1 SGDLS and CDR2 YYNGEE. This CDR3 has 15 residues. The ends were cut back, 2 bases at V and 6 bases at J, with 18 bases in the middle. CDR3 in amino acids: CASSVEVNGFREQYF. CDR3 bases read: TGTGCCAGCAGCGTCGAGGTAAACGGGTTTCGCGAG. The full variable domain, rest sourced from reference TRBV9 and TRBJ2-7, is DSGVTQTPKHLITATGQRVTLRCSPRSGDLSVYWYQQSLDQGLQFLIQYYNGEERAKGNILERFSAQQFPDLHSELNLSSLELGDSALYFCASSVEVNGFREQYFGPGTRLTVT.

This clone was picked up many times. CDR3 residues: CASSQDSTGINGYTF. The sequenced CDR3 bases are TGTGCCAGCAGCCAAGATTCGACAGGGATAAATGGC. The V and J genes are TRBV4-2 and TRBJ1-2; 7 bases agree with TRBD1. The CDR3 end is not reached by the read, which stops 3 residues before it; the germline J gene fills it in. CDR3 size: 15 residues. Germline CDR1 and CDR2: LGHNA and YNFKEQ. Trimming at V came to 0 bases and at J to 6 bases, leaving 7 bases not matched to a gene.

The sample holds a few counts of this clone. One end of the junction varies from germline; a read error may be responsible. The read comes to an end 3 residues before the CDR3 does, leaving the germline J gene to fill in the end. Distinct nucleotide sequences in the sample also encode this CDR3. The chain carries TRBV10-2 and TRBJ1-5, with TRBD1 as a possible D gene (5 bases). CDR1 and CDR2 (germline): WSHSY, SAAADI. The CDR3 is 15 amino acids. Partial CDR3 DNA: TGCGCTAGCAGTGAAAGGGGCAGGGTCGGTCAGCCC. Encoded protein: CASSERGRVGQP. The whole CDR3 reads CASSERGRVGQPQHF.

This clone was recorded many times. Read sequence stops 3 residues before the CDR3 end, and the germline J gene provides the missing end. This chain links TRBV20-1 with TRBJ2-3; 10 bases fit TRBD2. Losses at the gene ends were 8 bases for V and 0 bases for J; bases not matched to a gene: 5. The CDR3 contains 14 residues. Per germline, CDR1 DFQATT and CDR2 SNEGSKA (reference sequence). The CDR3: CSYETSGSTDTQYF. The CDR3 DNA, read in part, is TGCAGTTATGAGACTAGCGGGAGCACAGATACG.

This clone was seen many times. The sequenced CDR3 bases are TGTGCCAGCTCAGAGGGTTCCTACGAG. It yields the protein CASSEGSYE. The entire CDR3 sequence reads CASSEGSYEQYF. This sequence joins TRBV18 and TRBJ2-7, with D maybe TRBD2 (5 bases). The read finishes 3 residues shy of the CDR3 end, and the germline J gene is used to complete it. V lost 5 bases to trimming and J lost 1 base, with 6 bases between them. The germline V gene encodes CDR1 KGHSH and CDR2 LQKENI. There are 12 residues in the CDR3.

The table lists this clone with many counts. The CDR3 end falls 3 residues outside the read, so it is completed with the germline J gene. The rearrangement uses TRBV30 and TRBJ2-3; 7 bases line up with TRBD2. The CDR3 loop spans 15 amino acids. The J segment lost 1 base and the V segment lost 0 bases, leaving 4 bases of the junction unmatched. Germline CDR1 GTSNPN, CDR2 SVGIG (reference sequence). The sequenced CDR3 bases are TGTGCCTGGAGTGTGGGGGGGACCCGCACAGATACG. Its translation: CAWSVGGTRTDT. The full CDR3 sequence reads CAWSVGGTRTDTQYF.

There are many counts of this clone. Read coverage stops 3 residues before the CDR3 terminus; the germline J gene supplies the remainder. This chain connects TRBV4-2 to TRBJ2-3, with D maybe TRBD2 (5 bases). The CDR3 is 18 amino acids. V shed 0 bases and J shed 0 bases, with 16 bases lying between them. In germline, CDR1 is LGHNA, CDR2 YNFKEQ. The CDR3 spells CASSQDPPTRTSTDTQYF. The CDR3 bases that were read are TGTGCCAGCAGCCAAGATCCCCCTACACGGACTAGCACAGATACG.

In its sample, this clone was seen many times. The sequenced CDR3 bases are TGCAGTGCTAGAGATAACGAGGGGGCCCTTAAGAACACCGGGGAG. Residues: CSARDNEGALKNTGE. The full CDR3 sequence reads CSARDNEGALKNTGELFF. The chain employs TRBV20-1 and TRBJ2-2, with 7 bases fitting TRBD1. Read coverage stops 3 residues before the CDR3 terminus; the germline J gene supplies the remainder. Germline lookup yields CDR1 DFQATT and CDR2 SNEGSKA (reference sequence). The trim removed 0 bases at V and 1 base at J, leaving 11 bases unmatched. This CDR3 is built from 18 residues.

This clone came up many times. Sequencing ends 3 residues short of the CDR3 end; the germline J gene provides the rest. This same CDR3 is encoded by further DNA sequences in the sample. The chain is built from TRBV20-1 and TRBJ2-5; TRBD2 aligns across 11 bases. Germline V gene sequence: CDR1 DFQATT, CDR2 SNEGSKA (reference sequence). The CDR3 covers 17 residues. V trimming: 2 bases; J trimming: 5 bases; junction bases outside the gene matches: 13. The CDR3 is CSARSLGGSGRGETQYF. The CDR3 DNA, read in part, is TGCAGTGCTAGATCTTTGGGGGGTAGCGGGAGGGGGGAGACC.

There are many counts of this clone. The read terminates 3 residues before the CDR3 end, so the remaining end is supplied by the germline J gene. This sequence joins TRBV5-4 and TRBJ2-1; TRBD2 agrees at 9 bases. V shed 5 bases, J shed 0 bases, and the junction held 6 bases outside the gene matches. This CDR3 is 16 amino acids long. Looked up from germline, CDR1 is SGHNT and CDR2 is YYREEE (reference sequence). CDR3 bases read: TGTGCCAGCAGACCGACTAGCGGAAGCTCCTACAATGAG. Its protein product is CASRPTSGSSYNE. The whole CDR3 protein is CASRPTSGSSYNEQFF.